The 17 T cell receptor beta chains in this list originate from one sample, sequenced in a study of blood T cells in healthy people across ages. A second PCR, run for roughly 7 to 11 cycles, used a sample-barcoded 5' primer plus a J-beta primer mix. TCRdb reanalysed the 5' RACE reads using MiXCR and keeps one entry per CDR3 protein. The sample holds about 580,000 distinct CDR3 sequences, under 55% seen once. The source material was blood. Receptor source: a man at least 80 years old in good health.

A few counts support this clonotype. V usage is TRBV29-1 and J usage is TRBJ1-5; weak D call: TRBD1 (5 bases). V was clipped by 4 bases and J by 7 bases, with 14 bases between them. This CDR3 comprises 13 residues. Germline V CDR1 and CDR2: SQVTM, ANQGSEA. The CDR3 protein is CSVGSGGEQPQHF. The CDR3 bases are TGCAGCGTTGGTTCCGGGGGAGAACAGCCCCAGCATTTT.

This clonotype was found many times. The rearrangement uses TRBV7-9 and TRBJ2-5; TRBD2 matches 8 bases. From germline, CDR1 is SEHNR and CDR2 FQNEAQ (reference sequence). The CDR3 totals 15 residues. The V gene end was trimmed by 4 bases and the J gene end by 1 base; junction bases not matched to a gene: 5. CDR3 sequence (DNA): TGTGCCAGCAGCTCAGCGGGGGATCCCCAAGAGACCCAGTACTTC. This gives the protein CASSSAGDPQETQYF.

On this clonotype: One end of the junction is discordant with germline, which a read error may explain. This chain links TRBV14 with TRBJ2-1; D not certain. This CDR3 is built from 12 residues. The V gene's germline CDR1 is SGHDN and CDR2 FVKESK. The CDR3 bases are TGTACCAGCAGCCAAGCGTTGGGTGAGCAGTTCTTC. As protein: CTSSQALGEQFF.

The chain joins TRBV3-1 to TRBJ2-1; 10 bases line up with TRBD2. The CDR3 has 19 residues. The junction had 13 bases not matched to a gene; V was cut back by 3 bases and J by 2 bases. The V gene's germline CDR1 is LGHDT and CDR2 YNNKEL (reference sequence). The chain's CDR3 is CASSQNWASGGPTYNEQFF. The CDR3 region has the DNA TGTGCCAGCAGCCAGAATTGGGCTAGCGGGGGACCCACCTACAATGAGCAGTTCTTC.

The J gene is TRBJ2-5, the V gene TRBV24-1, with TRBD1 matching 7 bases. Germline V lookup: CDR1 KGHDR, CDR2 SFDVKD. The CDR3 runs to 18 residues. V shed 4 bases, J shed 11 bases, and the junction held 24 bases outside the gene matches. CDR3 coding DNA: TGTGCCACCAGTGAATACTCACAGGGGATGAGCTCCTACAATGAGCAGTACTTC. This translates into CATSEYSQGMSSYNEQYF.

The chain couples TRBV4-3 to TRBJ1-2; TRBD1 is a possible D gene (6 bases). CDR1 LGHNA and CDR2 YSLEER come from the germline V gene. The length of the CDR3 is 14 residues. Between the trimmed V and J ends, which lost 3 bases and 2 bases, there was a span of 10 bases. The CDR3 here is CASSQAGGNYGYTF. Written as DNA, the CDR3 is TGCGCCAGCAGCCAGGCTGGGGGCAACTATGGCTACACCTTC.

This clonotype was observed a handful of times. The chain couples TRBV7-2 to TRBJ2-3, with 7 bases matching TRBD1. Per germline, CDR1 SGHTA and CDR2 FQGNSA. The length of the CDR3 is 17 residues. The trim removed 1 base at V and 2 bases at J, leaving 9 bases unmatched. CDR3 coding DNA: TGTGCCAGCAGCTTAGGGGGGTGGGGACAGATCACAGATACGCAGTATTTT. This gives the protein CASSLGGWGQITDTQYF. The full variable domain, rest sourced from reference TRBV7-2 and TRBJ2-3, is GAGVSQSPSNKVTEKGKDVELRCDPISGHTALYWYRQSLGQGLEFLIYFQGNSAPDKSGLPSDRFSAERTGGSVSTLTIQRTQQEDSAVYLCASSLGGWGQITDTQYFGPGTRLTVL.

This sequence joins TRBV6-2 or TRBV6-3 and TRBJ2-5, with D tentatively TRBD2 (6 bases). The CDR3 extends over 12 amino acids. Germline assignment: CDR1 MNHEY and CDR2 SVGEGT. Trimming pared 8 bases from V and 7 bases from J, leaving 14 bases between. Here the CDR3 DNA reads TGTGCCAGCCAGGCCGTCGGGAGGACCCAGTACTTC. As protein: CASQAVGRTQYF.

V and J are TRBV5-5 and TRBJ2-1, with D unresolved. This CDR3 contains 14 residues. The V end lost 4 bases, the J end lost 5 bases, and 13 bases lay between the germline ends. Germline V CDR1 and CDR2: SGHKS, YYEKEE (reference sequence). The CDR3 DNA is TGTGCCAGCAGCAGAGTAACGAGGAACAATGAGCAGTTCTTC. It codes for CASSRVTRNNEQFF.

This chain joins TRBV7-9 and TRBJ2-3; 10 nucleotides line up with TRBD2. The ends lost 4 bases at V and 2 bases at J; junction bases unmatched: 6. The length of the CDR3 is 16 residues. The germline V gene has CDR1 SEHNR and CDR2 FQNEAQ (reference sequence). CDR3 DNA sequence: TGTGCCAGCAGCTCCGGGACTAGCGTTGACACAGATACGCAGTATTTT. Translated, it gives CASSSGTSVDTDTQYF.

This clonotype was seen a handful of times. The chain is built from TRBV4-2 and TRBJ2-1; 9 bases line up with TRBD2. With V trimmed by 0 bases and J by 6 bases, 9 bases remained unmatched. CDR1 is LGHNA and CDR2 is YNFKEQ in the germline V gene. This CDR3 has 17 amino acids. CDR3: CASSQDVALAGGNEQFF. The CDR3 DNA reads TGTGCCAGCAGCCAAGATGTTGCACTAGCGGGCGGCAATGAGCAGTTCTTC.

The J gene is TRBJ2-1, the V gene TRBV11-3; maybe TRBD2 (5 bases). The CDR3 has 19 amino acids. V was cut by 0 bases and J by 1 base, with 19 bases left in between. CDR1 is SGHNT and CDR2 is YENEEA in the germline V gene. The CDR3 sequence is CASSLDKGSSGGSYNEQFF. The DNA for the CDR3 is TGTGCCAGCAGCTTAGATAAAGGGTCCAGCGGCGGGTCCTACAATGAGCAGTTCTTC.

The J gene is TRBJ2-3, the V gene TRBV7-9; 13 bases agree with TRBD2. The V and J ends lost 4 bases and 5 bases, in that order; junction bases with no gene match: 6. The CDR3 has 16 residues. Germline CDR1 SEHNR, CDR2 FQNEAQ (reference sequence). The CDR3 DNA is TGTGCCAGCAGCTCGCGGACTAGCGGGAGAGGAGATACGCAGTATTTT. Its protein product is CASSSRTSGRGDTQYF. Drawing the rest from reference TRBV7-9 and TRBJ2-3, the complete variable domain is DTGVSQNPRHKITKRGQNVTFRCDPISEHNRLYWYRQTLGQGPEFLTYFQNEAQLEKSRLLSDRFSAERPKGSFSTLEIQRTEQGDSAMYLCASSSRTSGRGDTQYFGPGTRLTVL.

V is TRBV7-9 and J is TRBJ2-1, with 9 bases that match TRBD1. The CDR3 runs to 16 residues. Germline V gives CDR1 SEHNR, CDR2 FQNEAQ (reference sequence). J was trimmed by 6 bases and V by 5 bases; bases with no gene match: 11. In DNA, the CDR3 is TGTGCCAGCAGCCCCTTCTCGGACAGGGGTCGCAATGAGCAGTTCTTC. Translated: CASSPFSDRGRNEQFF.

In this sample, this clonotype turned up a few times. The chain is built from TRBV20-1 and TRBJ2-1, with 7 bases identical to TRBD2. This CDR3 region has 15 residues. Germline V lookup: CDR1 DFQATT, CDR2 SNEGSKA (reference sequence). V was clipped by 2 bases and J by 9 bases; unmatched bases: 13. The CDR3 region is CSARFGGRGFGEQFF. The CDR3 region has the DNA TGCAGTGCTAGATTCGGCGGGAGAGGGTTCGGTGAGCAGTTCTTC.

Here the CDR3 DNA reads TGCAGTGCTAGACTAGCGGCGAGCGAGACCCAGTACTTC. This encodes CSARLAASETQYF. V is TRBV20-1 and J is TRBJ2-7, with 7 bases fitting TRBD2. The end of the DNA is better explained by TRBJ2-5, so the J call may be wrong. The CDR3 has 13 amino acids. The germline V gene encodes CDR1 DFQATT and CDR2 SNEGSKA (reference sequence).

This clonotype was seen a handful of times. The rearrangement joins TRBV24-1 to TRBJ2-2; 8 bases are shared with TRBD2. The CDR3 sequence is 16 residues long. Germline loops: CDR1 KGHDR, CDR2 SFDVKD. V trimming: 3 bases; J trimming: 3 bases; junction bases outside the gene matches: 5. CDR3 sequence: CATSDQTSGYTGELFF. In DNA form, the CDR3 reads TGTGCCACCAGTGATCAAACTAGCGGCTACACCGGGGAGCTGTTTTTT.